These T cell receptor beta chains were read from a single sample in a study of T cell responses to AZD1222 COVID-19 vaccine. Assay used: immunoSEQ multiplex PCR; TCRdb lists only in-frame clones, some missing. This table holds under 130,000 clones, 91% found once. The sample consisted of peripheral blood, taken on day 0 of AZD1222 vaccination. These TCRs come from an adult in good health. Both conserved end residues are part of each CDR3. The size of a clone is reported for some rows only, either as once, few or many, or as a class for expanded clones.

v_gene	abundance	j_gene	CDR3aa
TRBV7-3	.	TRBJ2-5	CASSLTSGSETQYF
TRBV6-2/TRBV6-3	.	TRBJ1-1	CASSDPRDRERNTEAFF
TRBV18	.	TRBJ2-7	CASSPEYSSYEQYF
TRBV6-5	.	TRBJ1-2	CASSSGQVRGYTF
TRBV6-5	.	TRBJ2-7	CASSKGYGGREQYF
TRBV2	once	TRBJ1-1	CASSAKLGMNTEAFF
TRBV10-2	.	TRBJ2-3	CASTLFGTDTQYF
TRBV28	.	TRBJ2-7	CASSSSGAQSSYEQYF
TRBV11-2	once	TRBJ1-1	CASSLVGSLNTEAFF
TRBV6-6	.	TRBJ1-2	CASSLTTNYGYTF
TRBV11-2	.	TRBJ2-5	CASSLDQRTQYF
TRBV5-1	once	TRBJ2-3	CASSLGGRTDTQYF
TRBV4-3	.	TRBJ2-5	CASSQALGAQETQYF
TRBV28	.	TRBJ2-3	CASSPSGTPRDTQYF
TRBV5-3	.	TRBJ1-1	CARSSDRSAPNTEAFF
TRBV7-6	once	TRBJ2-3	CASSLVNSGLAKTDTQYF
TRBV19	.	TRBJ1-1	CASSISSTEAFF
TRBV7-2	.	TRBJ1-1	CASSYLGRGAFF
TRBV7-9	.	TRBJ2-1	CASSLAGSYQQFF
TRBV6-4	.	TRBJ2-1	CASSPQSSYNEQFF
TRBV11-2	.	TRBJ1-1	CASSPSRVVTEAFF
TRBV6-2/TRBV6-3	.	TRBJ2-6	CASSYDARASGANVLTF
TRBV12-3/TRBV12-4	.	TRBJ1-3	CASSLASGNTIYF
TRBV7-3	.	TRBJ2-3	CASSYGGSVGDTQYF
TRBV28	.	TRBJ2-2	CARKSLAVFSGELFF
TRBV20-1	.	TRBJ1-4	CSASPGTPNEKLFF
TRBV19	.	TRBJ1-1	CASRIGQGYEAFF
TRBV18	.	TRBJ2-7	CASSPNQGITYEQYF
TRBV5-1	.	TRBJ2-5	CASSLYSPQETQYF
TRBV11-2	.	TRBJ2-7	CASSLRQGVREQYF
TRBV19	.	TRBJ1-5	CASSTTVDSNQPQHF
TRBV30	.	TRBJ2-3	CAWSSGLAITDTQYF
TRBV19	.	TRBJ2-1	CASSIGRDNEQFF
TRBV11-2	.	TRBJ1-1	CASSSPGVGTEAFF
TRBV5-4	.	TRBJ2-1	CASSLGPESHNEQFF
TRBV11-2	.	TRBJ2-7	CASSRGDRGSYEQYF
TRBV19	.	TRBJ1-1	CASSGDNTEAFF
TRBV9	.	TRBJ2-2	CASTRAPGELFF
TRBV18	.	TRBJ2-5	CASSLQETQYF
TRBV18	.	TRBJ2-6	CASSPPGRGAVGANVLTF
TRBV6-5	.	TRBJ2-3	CASRRTSGFTDTQYF
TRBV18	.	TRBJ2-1	CASSPQRGDNEQFF
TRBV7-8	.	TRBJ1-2	CASSTRSYGYTF
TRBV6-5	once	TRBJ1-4	CACRPATNEKLFF
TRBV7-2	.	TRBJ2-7	CASSLGGTGPYEQYF
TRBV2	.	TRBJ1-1	CASSSRDTEAFF
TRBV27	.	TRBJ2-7	CASSWQESYEQYF
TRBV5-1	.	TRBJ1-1	CASSPTRVGTEAFF
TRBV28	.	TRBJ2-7	CASSSRDNTGWKQYF
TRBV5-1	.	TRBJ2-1	CASSDGTALASYNEQFF
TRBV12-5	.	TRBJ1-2	CASGLGGTGHTF
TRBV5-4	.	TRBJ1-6	CASSRDRAKNSPLHF
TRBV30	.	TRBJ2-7	CAWSLASGRNEQYF
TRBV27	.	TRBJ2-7	CASSLILGGEQYF
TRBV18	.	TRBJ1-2	CASSPGAGNYGYTF
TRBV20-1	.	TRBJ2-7	CSASELWEQYF
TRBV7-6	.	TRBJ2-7	CASSLAGTSGAYEQYF
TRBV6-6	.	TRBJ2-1	CASSYRSADEQFF
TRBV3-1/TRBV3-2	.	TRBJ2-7	CASSQGLLGEQYF
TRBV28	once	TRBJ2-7	CASSLISRTSEQYF